This TCR beta chain was identified during a study of blood T cell repertoires in COVID-19. Study as a whole: Collection of acute and convalescent COVID-19 samples took place in the United States, Italy and Spain.

Sequencing was performed with immunoSEQ multiplex PCR; in TCRdb, only in-frame clones are kept and a portion is missing. The sample lists some 96,000 clones; around four fifths were seen once. The sequence came from a man between 50 and 59 years old with active or convalescent COVID-19. Sequencing input: peripheral blood.

CDR3 in DNA: TGTGCCAGCAGCCAAAGGACAGGGGGGAGGTCACCCCTCCACTTT. The encoded protein is CASSQRTGGRSPLHF. The chain joins TRBV3-1 (or the pseudogene TRBV3-2) to TRBJ1-6; 10 bases agree with TRBD1. This CDR3 comprises 15 residues. From germline, CDR1 is LGHDT and CDR2 YNNKEL (reference sequence). V shed 2 bases and J 10 bases; nucleotides not matched to a gene: 5.